These 30 T cell receptor beta chains came from one sample sequenced in a study of T-cell memory formation after mild COVID-19. From the 5' RACE reads, TCRdb called clonotypes with MiXCR, one entry per CDR3 protein. The sample records some 97,000 distinct CDR3 sequences, around 10% being singletons. The sample taken for sequencing was PBMCs or a T cell subset sorted from them (not recorded which). These TCRs come from a man between 18 and 29 years old who had mild COVID-19 (a few samples of this study predate the infection). Cell type and time point are not known.

This clonotype was picked up many times. This chain links TRBV4-2 with TRBJ2-3; 7 bases are shared with TRBD1. Trimming cost V 1 base and J 7 bases; bases outside gene matches: 2. The CDR3 runs 13 residues. From germline, CDR1 is LGHNA and CDR2 YNFKEQ. For the CDR3, the DNA is TGTGCCAGCAGCCAAGGGACAGGTCATACGCAGTATTTT. Amino acid sequence: CASSQGTGHTQYF.

The V gene is TRBV2, the J gene TRBJ1-5, with a tentative D call TRBD1 (6 bases). Trimming took off 4 bases at V and 5 bases at J, with 18 bases between the two ends. Germline values: CDR1 SNHLY, CDR2 FYNNEI. The length of the CDR3 is 16 residues. Here the CDR3 reads CASSGWGRHTDQPQHF. Written as DNA, the CDR3 is TGTGCCAGCAGTGGGTGGGGGCGCCACACCGATCAGCCCCAGCATTTT.

This clonotype has a handful of counts. DNA for the CDR3: TGCGCCAGCAGCGAGGGTCAGGACTATGGCTACACCTTC. This sequence encodes CASSEGQDYGYTF. This sequence joins TRBV10-2 and TRBJ1-2, with D unclear. This CDR3 has 13 amino acids. Trimming took off 6 bases at V and 3 bases at J, with 11 bases between the two ends. Germline V CDR1 and CDR2: WSHSY, SAAADI.

This clonotype was seen at least ten times. V and J are TRBV29-1 and TRBJ1-1; no clear D. Trimming cost V 5 bases and J 7 bases, with 17 bases left between them. This CDR3 is built from 13 residues. Germline V gives CDR1 SQVTM, CDR2 ANQGSEA. The chain's CDR3 is CSVQVGQRLEAFF. The CDR3 DNA is TGCAGCGTTCAGGTTGGGCAGCGTCTTGAAGCTTTCTTT.

V and J are TRBV20-1 and TRBJ2-1, with TRBD2 identical over 9 bases. Per the germline V gene, CDR1 is DFQATT and CDR2 is SNEGSKA (reference sequence). There are 17 residues in the CDR3. V gave up 1 base and J gave up 10 bases; unmatched junction bases: 17. CDR3 nucleotides: TGCAGTGCTAGAGTCCCCTCGCTAGCGGGGCGGCCCACGGAGCAGTTCTTC. It translates to CSARVPSLAGRPTEQFF.

This clonotype was observed many times. The chain has TRBV4-2 and TRBJ1-1; no firm D call. The CDR3 spans 16 residues. V was cut by 4 bases and J by 0 bases, with 15 bases left in between. Germline V gene sequence: CDR1 LGHNA, CDR2 YNFKEQ. CDR3 sequence reads: CASSPEPGGMNTEAFF. CDR3 DNA sequence: TGTGCCAGCAGCCCCGAGCCCGGTGGGATGAACACTGAAGCTTTCTTT.

This clonotype was found many times. The genes are TRBV7-9 and TRBJ2-5; TRBD1 or TRBD2 may be the D gene (6 bases each). Between the trimmed V and J ends, which lost 4 bases and 1 base, there was a span of 10 bases. This CDR3 has 14 amino acids. Germline loops: CDR1 SEHNR, CDR2 FQNEAQ (reference sequence). The CDR3 DNA is TGTGCCAGCAGCTCCCCGGGGGCCCAAGAGACCCAGTACTTC. This translates into CASSSPGAQETQYF.

This clonotype was detected a few times. This chain uses TRBV7-3 with TRBJ2-2; D not certain. Germline V gene lookup returns CDR1 SGHTA and CDR2 FQGTGA. The CDR3 loop spans 12 amino acids. V gave up 5 bases and J gave up 6 bases, with 7 bases separating them. The CDR3 bases are TGTGCCAGCAGCCCACTATCCGGGGAGCTGTTTTTT. Protein: CASSPLSGELFF.

As DNA, the CDR3 is TGTGCCAGCAGCCACAATACGGGCTACACCTTC. Translating gives CASSHNTGYTF. V and J are TRBV4-2 and TRBJ1-2; D uncertain. V was trimmed by 3 bases and J by 8 bases, leaving 7 bases between them. Germline V gives CDR1 LGHNA, CDR2 YNFKEQ. The CDR3 contains 11 residues.

This clonotype showed up many times. V and J are TRBV7-6 and TRBJ2-3; D call uncertain. CDR3 length: 15 residues. Looked up from germline, CDR1 is SGHVS and CDR2 is FNYEAQ. The V and J ends lost 1 base and 5 bases respectively, with 13 bases between them. The CDR3 region has the DNA TGTGCCAGCAGCTTAGAAGTCATACGGTTAGATACGCAGTATTTT. Translated: CASSLEVIRLDTQYF.

The table lists this clonotype with a few counts. The V gene is TRBV10-3, the J gene TRBJ2-3, with 11 bases matching TRBD2. Per the germline V gene, CDR1 is ENHRY and CDR2 is SYGVKD. The ends lost 4 bases at V and 1 base at J; junction bases unmatched: 13. This CDR3 is 19 amino acids long. DNA of the CDR3: TGTGCCATCAGTGTCCAAGGGGCTAGCGGGGGGCGGGGCACAGATACGCAGTATTTT. Translated: CAISVQGASGGRGTDTQYF.

This clonotype was picked up a small number of times. The chain combines TRBV23-1 with TRBJ2-3, with D tentatively TRBD1 (6 bases). TRBV23-1 is given ORF status, its function remaining uncertain. Deletions cut 8 bases from V and 2 bases from J, with 14 bases between. CDR3 length: 14 amino acids. Here the CDR3 DNA reads TGCGCCAGCGGTATAAGACAGGACACAGATACGCAGTATTTT. Translation gives CASGIRQDTDTQYF.

The chain couples TRBV11-3 to TRBJ2-1, with 9 bases fitting TRBD2. With 5 bases clipped from V and 0 bases from J, the junction kept 11 bases outside the gene matches. This CDR3 is built from 18 residues. The germline gives CDR1 SGHNT, CDR2 YENEEA. CDR3 sequence: CASSPRGGGVSSYNEQFF. The DNA for the CDR3 is TGTGCCAGCAGCCCCCGCGGGGGGGGAGTGAGCTCCTACAATGAGCAGTTCTTC.

This clonotype was counted a few times. V and J are TRBV6-2 or TRBV6-3 and TRBJ1-1; tentative D call: TRBD1 (5 bases). The CDR3 sequence is 15 residues long. CDR1 and CDR2 from the germline V gene are MNHEY and SVGEGT. V was trimmed by 2 bases and J by 5 bases, leaving 15 bases between them. The CDR3 here is CASSYPGVLLTEAFF. Here the CDR3 DNA reads TGTGCCAGCAGTTACCCGGGGGTATTATTGACTGAAGCTTTCTTT.

The V and J genes are TRBV7-9 and TRBJ2-1; TRBD1 matches at 7 bases. V lost 0 bases and J lost 6; bases outside the gene matches: 5. The CDR3 has 15 residues. Germline V gives CDR1 SEHNR, CDR2 FQNEAQ (reference sequence). The CDR3 sequence is CASSLAVTGPNEQFF. DNA of the CDR3: TGTGCCAGCAGCTTAGCGGTGACAGGGCCCAATGAGCAGTTCTTC.

This chain joins TRBV20-1 and TRBJ2-7; D is uncertain. This CDR3 region has 10 residues. V lost 5 bases and J 3 bases, leaving 5 bases between the germline ends. The V gene's germline CDR1 is DFQATT and CDR2 SNEGSKA (reference sequence). CDR3 sequence reads: CSAHYYEQYF. In DNA, the CDR3 is TGCAGTGCTCATTACTACGAGCAGTACTTC.

This clonotype showed up just a few times. The V and J genes are TRBV15 and TRBJ2-5; TRBD2 matches at 10 bases. Germline V gene lookup returns CDR1 LNHNV and CDR2 YYDKDF (reference sequence). The CDR3 has 18 amino acids. V trimming: 1 base; J trimming: 3 bases; junction bases outside the gene matches: 11. The CDR3 DNA reads as TGTGCCACCAGCAGAGCAGCCCCTAGCGGGGGATGGAAAGAGACCCAGTACTTC. It is translated as CATSRAAPSGGWKETQYF.

Written as DNA, the CDR3 is TGTGCCAGCAGCCGATCCGCTGGAAAGAATGAGCAGTTCTTC. As protein: CASSRSAGKNEQFF. This sequence joins TRBV6-2 or TRBV6-3 and TRBJ2-1; no reliable D call. Germline assignment: CDR1 MNHEY and CDR2 SVGEGT. The germline V and J ends were trimmed by 6 bases and 7 bases, with 16 bases remaining between them. The CDR3 runs to 14 residues.

This clonotype came up a few times. This chain uses TRBV6-5 with TRBJ1-6, with a tentative D call TRBD1 (6 bases). Between the trimmed V and J ends, which lost 5 bases and 14 bases, there was a span of 13 bases. Germline values: CDR1 MNHEY, CDR2 SVGAGI. The CDR3 loop spans 12 amino acids. The CDR3 DNA reads as TGTGCCAGCAGTCCGAAGGGGGTCACCCTCCACTTT. Translating gives CASSPKGVTLHF.

The V call is TRBV7-9, the J call TRBJ1-6; 9 nucleotides match TRBD1. The CDR3 runs to 16 residues. The germline CDR1 and CDR2 sequences are SEHNR and FQNEAQ (reference sequence). V shed 4 bases and J 10 bases; nucleotides not matched to a gene: 11. CDR3 sequence reads: CASSSTGQGLTSPLHF. The DNA for the CDR3 is TGTGCCAGCAGCTCCACGGGACAGGGATTGACGTCACCCCTCCACTTT.

This clonotype was observed at least ten times. The CDR3 loop is CASSLARGAYNEQFF. The CDR3 nucleotides read TGTGCCAGCAGCTTAGCCCGGGGTGCCTACAATGAGCAGTTCTTC. The rearrangement links TRBV7-9 to TRBJ2-1, with D maybe TRBD2 (5 bases). The germline V gene has CDR1 SEHNR and CDR2 FQNEAQ (reference sequence). Between the trimmed V and J ends, which lost 0 bases and 2 bases, there was a span of 8 bases. The CDR3 has 15 amino acids. The complete variable domain, with remaining parts taken from reference TRBV7-9 and TRBJ2-1, reads DTGVSQNPRHKITKRGQNVTFRCDPISEHNRLYWYRQTLGQGPEFLTYFQNEAQLEKSRLLSDRFSAERPKGSFSTLEIQRTEQGDSAMYLCASSLARGAYNEQFFGPGTRLTVL.

V usage is TRBV5-6 and J usage is TRBJ2-7, with D possibly being TRBD1 or TRBD2 (5 bases each). V lost 2 bases and J lost 2, with 17 bases in between. Germline loops: CDR1 SGHDT, CDR2 YYEEEE. The CDR3 runs 16 residues. The CDR3 loop is CASSFWPGTGTYEQYF. The CDR3 DNA reads as TGTGCCAGCAGCTTTTGGCCCGGGACGGGAACCTACGAGCAGTACTTC.

This clonotype has a handful of counts. J is TRBJ1-2 and V is TRBV7-9, with 7 bases matching TRBD1. The CDR3 has 13 residues. V dropped 8 bases and J dropped 3; count of bases not matched to a gene: 6. Germline loops: CDR1 SEHNR, CDR2 FQNEAQ (reference sequence). The CDR3: CASDRVKDYGYTF. The CDR3 DNA follows: TGTGCCAGCGACAGGGTAAAGGACTATGGCTACACCTTC.

This chain connects TRBV14 to TRBJ2-5, with D perhaps TRBD1 (6 bases). CDR1 is SGHDN, CDR2 FVKESK, per germline. This CDR3 comprises 13 residues. V was clipped by 4 bases and J by 5 bases, with 11 bases between them. CDR3 residues: CASSLPGDETQYF. DNA of the CDR3: TGTGCCAGCAGCCTACCAGGGGACGAGACCCAGTACTTC.

CDR3 sequence (DNA): TGTGCCAGCAGCGTAGCTCCGGCGGGCGGGGAGCTGTTTTTT. It codes for CASSVAPAGGELFF. This sequence joins TRBV9 and TRBJ2-2; TRBD2 is a possible D gene (5 bases). The CDR3 runs to 14 residues. Trimming took off 0 bases at V and 7 bases at J, with 10 bases between the two ends. Germline CDR1 SGDLS, CDR2 YYNGEE.

This clonotype was seen more than once but under ten times. This chain joins TRBV12-3 or TRBV12-4 and TRBJ1-2; D is possibly TRBD1 (6 bases). V was trimmed by 5 bases and J by 3 bases, leaving 10 bases between them. This CDR3 comprises 13 residues. The CDR3 protein is CASSDQGYYGYTF. The CDR3 nucleotides are TGTGCCAGCAGTGATCAGGGGTACTATGGCTACACCTTC.

The V call is TRBV4-1, the J call TRBJ1-1; possibly TRBD1 for D (6 bases). Trimming took off 1 base at V and 4 bases at J, with 13 bases between the two ends. CDR1 MGHRA and CDR2 YSYEKL come from the germline V gene. This CDR3 is 15 amino acids long. The CDR3 DNA reads TGCGCCAGCAGCCAAGGCAGGAGAGGGGGCACTGAAGCTTTCTTT. This sequence encodes CASSQGRRGGTEAFF.

V is TRBV9 and J is TRBJ2-7, with 12 bases lining up with TRBD2. The CDR3 sequence is 14 residues long. CDR1 SGDLS and CDR2 YYNGEE come from the germline V gene. Trimming took 2 bases from V and 3 from J; bases not matched to a gene: 0. DNA for the CDR3: TGTGCCAGCAGCGTGGGACTAGCGGGCTACGAGCAGTACTTC. Amino acid sequence: CASSVGLAGYEQYF. Full variable domain (rest looked up from reference TRBV9 and TRBJ2-7): DSGVTQTPKHLITATGQRVTLRCSPRSGDLSVYWYQQSLDQGLQFLIQYYNGEERAKGNILERFSAQQFPDLHSELNLSSLELGDSALYFCASSVGLAGYEQYFGPGTRLTVT.

This clonotype came up a few times. V usage is TRBV20-1 and J usage is TRBJ2-3; 8 bases fit TRBD2. The CDR3 length is 14 residues. Germline V gives CDR1 DFQATT, CDR2 SNEGSKA (reference sequence). V lost 3 bases, J lost 2 bases, and 4 bases stayed unmatched. The DNA for the CDR3 is TGCAGTGCTAGGGAGCGGGGGTCCACAGATACGCAGTATTTT. Translated, it gives CSARERGSTDTQYF.

This clonotype turned up a few times. V is TRBV6-5 and J is TRBJ2-5; D is possibly TRBD2 (7 bases). The V gene's germline CDR1 is MNHEY and CDR2 SVGAGI. The V and J ends lost 5 bases and 5 bases respectively, with 18 bases between them. The CDR3 has 15 amino acids. The chain's CDR3 is CASSTSWGGQETQYF. CDR3 sequence (DNA): TGTGCCAGCAGTACCTCTTGGGGGGGCCAGGAGACCCAGTACTTC.